This T cell receptor (beta chain) emerged from a study of cytomegalovirus exposure and HLA in healthy donors (dated by TCRdb to the late 2010s). Turning to the overall study: In an earlier analysis of around 540 of the donors, 276 Gb of sequence data and 90 million to 130 million unique TCR beta sequences from 180 million or so T cells were reported. An early release covering roughly 600 HLA-typed donors comprised about 310 gigabases of sequencing data and approximately 85 million unique TCR sequences. Every repertoire in the discovery cohort had been generated on one and the same sequencing platform. To decide whether each TCR beta V gene segment behaved as functional or pseudogenic, an earlier analysis of nearly 600 of the donors relied on high-throughput TCR beta sequencing. Class I and class II HLA loci were covered by the typing at four-digit resolution. The number of typed donors differed by locus: about 629-640 for A, B, C, DRB1 and DQB1; 522 for DQA1; 606 for DPA1; and some 430 for DPB1. The later analysis used no new phenotypic data to find candidate immune exposures, relying instead on TCR beta sequences and their occurrence across donors. A later genetic analysis used genome-wide SNP genotypes for about three fifths of the roughly 700 donors, treating that subset as a discovery cohort. On average, roughly 240,000 unique TCR beta nucleotide sequences were sequenced per donor among 350 to 400 genotyped donors of the cohort, with 15% to 20% of those sequences being non-productive. The study aimed to test whether cataloging public T cell receptors could reveal signatures of past pathogen exposure. About five DR-DQ haplotypes were treated as single units for association and clustering because of strong linkage in the cohort. A separate validation cohort of roughly 130 different subjects was used in addition to the roughly 670-subject first cohort. The genetic ancestry cluster associated with self-reported Caucasian donors included about 84% of the roughly 360 genotyped donors. Donor age, sex, ethnicity and CMV serostatus were collected together with the repertoire data. In a later analysis, previously published TCR beta repertoires from 666 donors were re-analyzed and high-resolution HLA genotyping was added so that TCR occurrence patterns could be studied. The study profiled the T cell repertoires of 500 to 800 subjects by immunosequencing and related them to cytomegalovirus serostatus. To predict cytomegalovirus infection status, the study combined high-throughput TCR immunosequencing, statistical association of individual TCRs with disease status, and machine learning. Study-wide conclusions, independent of this receptor: Cytomegalovirus status was reported to be diagnosed by the classifier with high specificity and sensitivity in both the original and validation cohorts. A later analysis found that TCR association rates varied across HLA loci, with DRB1 alleles showing the most associated TCRs and HLA-C alleles the fewest. In an earlier analysis of 450 to 750 of the donors, most TCR beta V segments appeared in productive rearrangements about 90% or about 30% of the time, broadly matching IMGT annotations. Roughly uniform sequencing depth across donors was assumed in presence/absence analyses, although this assumption may not hold. Because HLA typing was unavailable for some donors at each locus, only the typed subset was used in association tests. According to a later genetic analysis, donors in an Asian-associated ancestry cluster had fewer N-insertions in productive TCRs than the approximately 650-donor mean. Three of the identified cytomegalovirus-associated TCR beta chains were confirmed in vitro to be specific for cytomegalovirus antigens. According to the authors, the approach could potentially be generalized to other disease states and immunological phenotypes. The sequencing pipeline was judged likely to have produced a cluster of highly shared sequence variants as a technical artifact. A further reported finding was that TCR beta sequences accurately predicted the HLA-A and HLA-B alleles for most subjects in the first cohort. In a later analysis, several top co-occurrence clusters were reported to appear linked to parvovirus B19, influenza, CMV and Epstein-Barr virus. The study gave a list of 150 to 200 TCR beta chains associated with cytomegalovirus. In a later analysis, most CMV-associated TCR beta chains were found to appear HLA-restricted, with HLA associations seemingly driven largely by CMV exposure. Some IMGT-functional V segments, including TRBV6-2 and TRBV6-3, could not be distinguished by the 87-base-pair reads and were therefore excluded. Correlated functional status among segregating V segments might be attributable to linkage disequilibrium, but an unknown experimental factor could not be ruled out. The earlier analysis of 587 of the donors excluded 15 to 20 rarely observed V segments, including chromosome 9 orphons, because counts were too low. Specific HLA alleles were associated with 15,000 to 20,000 TCR beta sequences at a false discovery rate of 0.05 in a later analysis. Most TCR sequences were observed very rarely across donors, whereas some public TCRs were present in many individuals. Strong co-occurrence of HLA alleles, especially DR and DQ, made assigning TCR associations to individual alleles difficult. A later analysis found that HLA-associated TCR beta chains were more clonally expanded and had lower generation probabilities than equally common non-associated chains. This cohort had only TCR beta chains sequenced, and the lack of alpha or paired-chain data limited which features could be detected. In a later genetic analysis, a missense DCLRE1C variant was associated with V-gene and J-gene trimming of TCR beta chains, and the association was replicated in an independent cohort. CMV serostatus was the only immune exposure information available for the cohort.

V is trimmed back by 2 bases and J by 6 bases, and the junction contains 9 bases that no gene match accounts for. The germline V gene yields MDHEN for CDR1 and SYDVKM for CDR2. Measured from the cysteine to the phenylalanine, the CDR3 is 16 residues long. CDR3 DNA is the only sequence kept; it has 48 bases, read in frame from the first base. In its sample, this clone was seen once. Which antigen it targets is not known. No quality values exist for individual bases; no much larger clone is one base distant. The cohort consisted of 670 or so healthy bone marrow donors. At the time of sampling, every cohort member was nominally healthy, though immune exposures that went unrecorded were likely present. The donor was CMV seropositive and was included in the group of 250 to 300 seropositive cohort members. A peripheral blood sample was provided by each donor, and peripheral blood mononuclear cells were used for TCR beta sequencing. The Qiagen DNeasy Blood Extraction Kit was used to extract genomic DNA from the blood cell samples.

The library came from the immunoSEQ multiplex PCR assay. The multiplex PCR relied on a mix of 60 forward primers for TCR Vbeta segments and 13 reverse primers for TCR Jbeta segments. Amplification of the CDR3 region of rearranged TCR beta genes was performed with a multiplex PCR assay on genomic DNA. On the Illumina HiSeq System, the amplified TCR beta libraries were sequenced as 87-base-pair reads. Under the source paper's analysis protocol: In a later analysis, tens of millions of unique TCR beta chains were counted across the 500 to 850 repertoires, and some 10 million of these chains were shared by at least two donors. Raw reads were error-corrected and collapsed into unique sequences by a nearest-neighbor algorithm in which closely related sequences were merged to remove PCR and sequencing errors. CDR3 sequences were aligned to IMGT reference sequences to assign V, D and J gene segments. For a sequence to be retained, a match of at least six nucleotides was required to both a V gene segment and a J gene segment. A rearrangement was called productive if the CDR3 had no stop codons and remained in frame with V and J, and every other rearrangement was called non-productive. CDR3 was defined by IMGT convention, running from the second conserved V-encoded cysteine to the conserved J-encoded phenylalanine. The earlier analysis of about 640 of the donors excluded any sequence lacking an unambiguous match to a single V gene segment. In an earlier analysis of more than 500 of the donors, a V segment was called functional when productive rearrangements were above 56.7%, and segregating when the standard deviation between donors exceeded 5%. A statistical classification framework was developed to diagnose cytomegalovirus status using the catalog of TCR beta chain sequences. In a later analysis, TCR nucleotide sequences were compared against IMGT/GENE-DB human TR gene sequences so that V and J genes could be assigned. The TCRdist pipeline was used in a later analysis to assign CDR3 sequences and most-parsimonious VDJ recombination scenarios. In a later analysis, every TCR beta chain was defined by the combination of its CDR3 amino acid sequence and its V-gene family, and reads without a unique V-gene family were dropped. As a way to deal with suspected cross-contamination and a sequencing artifact, a later analysis dropped roughly 620 nucleotide sequences that were highly shared and had low generation probability. In a later analysis, a clonal expansion index was calculated for each public chain from normalized within-repertoire ranks of inferred template counts. In a later analysis, generation probabilities were computed using a VDJ recombination model fitted to out-of-frame rearrangements, and the results were checked against IGoR. In a later analysis, TCR-TCR, TCR-HLA and TCR-CMV co-occurrence was scored with hypergeometric tests, and a repertoire-size bias correction was applied to TCR pairs. False discovery rates were estimated in a later analysis by permuting HLA or CMV assignments 20 times. A later analysis grouped co-occurring TCRs with DBSCAN, adding TCRdist sequence similarity when clustering within HLA-allele-positive subsets. Repertoires with fewer than 30,000 or more than 120,000 public chains, plus five repertoires with anomalous nucleotide sharing, were excluded from co-occurrence clustering. TCRdb retrieved this table from immuneACCESS and kept in-frame rearrangements only. Not all clones are present; in checked studies, unresolved V genes account for under half, and no reason is known for the remainder. D and trimming come from the DNA, and the V and J calls and clone size come from that table. Present in this sample are over 90,000 clones, 79% of which were seen just once. The top ten clones comprise approximately 4.3% of the sample.

The source material was PBMCs. The V and J genes are TRBV28 and TRBJ1-5, and TRBD1 matches 8 of the central bases. This TCR was recovered from a man in his fifties in good health and CMV-seropositive. The CDR3: CASSLTRQGSGQPQHF. The nucleotide sequence reads TGTGCCAGCAGTTTAACCCGACAGGGGTCGGGTCAGCCCCAGCATTTT.